The entry that follows covers one TCR beta chain sequence. CDR3 length equals 15 residues. V was pared by 7 bases and J by 2 bases, with 15 bases between. Germline-derived CDR1 and CDR2 are MDHEN and SYDVKM. This record comes from a study of cytomegalovirus exposure and HLA in healthy donors. The PCR ran on 60 Vbeta and 13 Jbeta primers. Data came from immunoSEQ multiplex PCR; TCRdb stores just in-frame clones and leaves some out. The table has 200,000 to 250,000 clones, around 80% seen once. The rearrangement uses TRBV28 and TRBJ2-1; weak D call: TRBD2 (7 bases). This clonotype was sampled from a woman aged 55-69 years in good health and CMV-seropositive. The sequencing input was PBMCs. The DNA of the CDR3 is TGTGCCAGCACCGTGGGGGGGGGCACCTACAATGAGCAGTTCTTC. It is translated as CASTVGGGTYNEQFF.